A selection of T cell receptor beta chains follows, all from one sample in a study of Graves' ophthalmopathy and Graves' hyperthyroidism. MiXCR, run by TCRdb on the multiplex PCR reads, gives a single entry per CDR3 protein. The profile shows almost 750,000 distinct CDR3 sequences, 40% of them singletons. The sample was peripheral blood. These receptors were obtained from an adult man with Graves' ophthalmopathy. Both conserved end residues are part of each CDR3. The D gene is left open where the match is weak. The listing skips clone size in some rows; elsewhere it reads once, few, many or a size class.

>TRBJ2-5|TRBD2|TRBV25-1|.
CASSLRLAGIQETQYF
TGTGCCAGCAGCTTACGCCTAGCGGGGATACAAGAGACCCAGTACTTC
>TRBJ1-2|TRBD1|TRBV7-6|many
CASSLAGDRGTGYTF
TGTGCCAGCAGCTTAGCAGGGGACAGGGGGACTGGCTACACCTTC
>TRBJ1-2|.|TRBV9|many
CASSVGRDTRGYTF
TGTGCCAGCAGCGTAGGCCGGGACACGAGGGGCTACACCTTC
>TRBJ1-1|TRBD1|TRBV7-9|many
CASSTAGQGKAFF
TGTGCCAGCAGCACCGCGGGACAGGGAAAAGCTTTCTTT
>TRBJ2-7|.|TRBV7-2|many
CASSSRQRSYEQYF
TGTGCCAGCAGCTCCCGACAGAGATCCTACGAGCAGTACTTC
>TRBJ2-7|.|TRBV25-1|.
CASSLAYERYF
TGTGCCAGCAGTCTTGCCTACGAGCGGTACTTC
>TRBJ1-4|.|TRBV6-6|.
CASSYPGAGELFF
TGTGCCAGCAGTTACCCCGGGGCAGGGGAACTGTTTTTT
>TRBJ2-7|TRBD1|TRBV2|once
CARGTGYYEQYF
TGTGCCAGGGGGACAGGGTACTACGAGCAGTACTTC
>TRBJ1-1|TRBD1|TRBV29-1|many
CSVAGQGPGSTEAFF
TGCAGCGTTGCGGGACAGGGTCCAGGCAGCACTGAAGCTTTCTTT
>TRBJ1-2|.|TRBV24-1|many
CATSDAREVSYTF
TGTGCCACCAGTGATGCCCGGGAAGTCAGCTACACCTTC
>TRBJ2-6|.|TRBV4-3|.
CASSQTRGGLSGANVLTF
TGCGCCAGCAGCCAGACAAGGGGGGGGCTGTCTGGGGCCAACGTCCTGACTTTC
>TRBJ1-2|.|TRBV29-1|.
CSASSQEERRQYGYTF
TGCAGCGCCAGCAGCCAAGAGGAGCGGAGACAGTATGGCTACACCTTC
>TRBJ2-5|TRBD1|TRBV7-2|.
CASSLGGQGAGTQYF
TGTGCCAGCAGCTTAGGTGGACAGGGCGCCGGGACCCAGTACTTC
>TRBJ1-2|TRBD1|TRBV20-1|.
CSASPGQGTYTF
TGCAGTGCTAGCCCGGGACAGGGAACCTACACCTTC
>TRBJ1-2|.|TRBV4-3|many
CASSQVGTNYGYTF
TGTGCCAGCAGCCAAGTAGGGACCAACTATGGCTACACCTTC
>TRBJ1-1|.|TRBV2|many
CASSSRSEAFF
TGTGCCAGCTCGTCCCGGTCTGAAGCTTTCTTT